The present T cell receptor (beta chain) was sequenced within a study of T-cell reconstitution after alpha-beta-depleted transplantation in children. Unique molecular identifiers were incorporated when the TCRbeta library was constructed. TCRdb re-called the PCR reads with MiXCR, one entry per CDR3 protein. The sample includes approximately 390,000 distinct CDR3 sequences, approximately 10% seen only once; the top ten take nearly 5.5%. The CDR3 contains 15 residues. V was shortened by 0 bases and J by 8 bases, with 14 bases between the two germline ends. CDR1 and CDR2 (germline): MGHDK, SYGVNS. In this sample, this clonotype turned up a few times.

This clonotype was obtained from a human donor who donated a stem cell graft to a child with acute myeloid leukemia. The V call is TRBV25-1, the J call TRBJ2-1; D might be TRBD2 (5 bases). The sample consisted of PBMCs from the stem cell graft donor, taken from the stem cell graft. The chain's CDR3 is CASSEYRLGRDEQFF. CDR3 DNA sequence: TGTGCCAGCAGTGAATACCGTCTAGGGAGAGATGAGCAGTTCTTC.